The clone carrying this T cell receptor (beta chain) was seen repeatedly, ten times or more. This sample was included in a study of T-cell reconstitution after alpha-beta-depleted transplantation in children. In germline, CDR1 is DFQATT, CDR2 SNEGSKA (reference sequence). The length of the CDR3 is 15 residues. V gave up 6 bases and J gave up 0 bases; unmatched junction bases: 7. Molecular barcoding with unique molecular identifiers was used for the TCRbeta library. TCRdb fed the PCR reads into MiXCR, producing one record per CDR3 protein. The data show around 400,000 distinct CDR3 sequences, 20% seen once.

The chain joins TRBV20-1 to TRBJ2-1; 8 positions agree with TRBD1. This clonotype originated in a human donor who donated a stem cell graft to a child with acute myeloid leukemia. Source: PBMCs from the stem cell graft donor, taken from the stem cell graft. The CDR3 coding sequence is TGCAGTGCAGATGGACAGGGAAGCTCCTACAATGAGCAGTTCTTC. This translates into CSADGQGSSYNEQFF.